Each of the 20 T cell receptor beta chains below was sequenced from the same sample in a study of shared clonotypes between healthy human individuals. This table comes from immunoSEQ multiplex PCR, and its TCRdb copy is limited to in-frame clones, with some not included. This table holds approximately 2.5 million clones, roughly 93% found once. Sequencing was done on a sample of naive CD4+ T cells from PBMCs. Subset of the sample: CD45RA+ positively selected. These receptors were taken from a man between 18 and 35 years old in good health. Some clones in this sample may be carry-over from other donors' samples.

The chain couples TRBV13 to TRBJ2-7; D may be TRBD2 (5 bases). Deletions cut 5 bases from V and 2 bases from J, with 10 bases between. Looked up from germline, CDR1 is PRHDT and CDR2 is FYEKMQ (reference sequence). This CDR3 is built from 13 residues. The CDR3 coding sequence is TGTGCCAGCAGCCTAGCAGGCACCTACGAGCAGTACTTC. As protein: CASSLAGTYEQYF.

The V and J genes are TRBV5-4 and TRBJ1-1, with TRBD1 as a possible D gene (6 bases). Between the trimmed V and J ends, which lost 2 bases and 4 bases, there was a span of 21 bases. The CDR3 runs to 17 residues. Germline V gene data show CDR1 as SGHNT and CDR2 as YYREEE (reference sequence). The CDR3, as DNA: TGTGCCAGCAGCTTACTTGGGGGGGGCTCGGTGGGCACTGAAGCTTTCTTT. Its protein product is CASSLLGGGSVGTEAFF.

The chain couples TRBV28 to TRBJ2-2; the D gene is possibly TRBD2 (5 bases). The CDR3 totals 17 residues. CDR1 MDHEN and CDR2 SYDVKM come from the germline V gene. Trimming shortened V by 6 bases and J by 1 base, and 18 bases separated the two germline ends. The CDR3 region is CASRSSGIPWNTGELFF. The CDR3 DNA sequence: TGTGCCAGCAGGTCCTCCGGGATCCCCTGGAACACCGGGGAGCTGTTTTTT.

The gene calls are TRBV6-5 and TRBJ2-3; D not certain. Trimming pared 5 bases from V and 0 bases from J, leaving 9 bases between. The CDR3 sequence is 14 residues long. CDR1 is MNHEY and CDR2 is SVGAGI in the germline V gene. In DNA form, the CDR3 reads TGTGCCAGCAGTACAGACCCTAGCACAGATACGCAGTATTTT. It yields the protein CASSTDPSTDTQYF.

The rearrangement joins TRBV6-5 to TRBJ1-2, with 9 bases lining up with TRBD1. CDR1 is MNHEY and CDR2 is SVGAGI in the germline V gene. V gave up 6 bases and J gave up 2 bases; unmatched junction bases: 4. The CDR3 runs to 14 residues. CDR3 in DNA: TGTGCCAGCAGGGACAGGGGCAAGAACTATGGCTACACCTTC. Encoded protein: CASRDRGKNYGYTF.

The CDR3 coding sequence is TGTGCCAGCAGGCCTACTAGCGGGAGTAGTAGGGAGACCCAGTACTTC. Its protein is CASRPTSGSSRETQYF. V gene TRBV27 combines with J gene TRBJ2-5, with 11 bases matching TRBD2. Trimming removed 6 bases from V and 5 bases from J; junction bases left unmatched: 11. CDR1 is MNHEY and CDR2 is SMNVEV in the germline V gene (reference sequence). There are 16 residues in the CDR3.

Regarding this clone: Additional DNA sequences in this sample encode the identical CDR3. The V call is TRBV11-3, the J call TRBJ2-5, with D uncertain. The germline gives CDR1 SGHNT, CDR2 YENEEA. The V end was cut by 1 base, the J end by 1 base, with 4 bases between. There are 13 residues in the CDR3. The CDR3 DNA sequence: TGTGCCAGCAGCTTAGGGTCCCAAGAGACCCAGTACTTC. This gives the protein CASSLGSQETQYF.

V is TRBV5-6 and J is TRBJ1-3; D not resolved. The CDR3 sequence is 15 residues long. Trimming shortened V by 4 bases and J by 2 bases, and 13 bases separated the two germline ends. CDR1 and CDR2 (germline): SGHDT, YYEEEE. The CDR3 nucleotides read TGTGCCAGCAGCCGGTCGGCCGGCGCTGGAAACACCATATATTTT. Protein product: CASSRSAGAGNTIYF.

The rearrangement joins TRBV4-2 to TRBJ2-7; a possible D gene is TRBD1 (6 bases). Per germline, CDR1 LGHNA and CDR2 YNFKEQ. V was shortened by 1 base and J by 6 bases, with 16 bases between the two germline ends. The CDR3 has 15 residues. The CDR3: CASSQAARGEGEQYF. The CDR3 DNA is TGTGCCAGCAGCCAAGCCGCCAGGGGAGAAGGCGAGCAGTACTTC.

The chain joins TRBV25-1 to TRBJ2-2; D perhaps matches TRBD2 (6 bases). From germline, CDR1 is MGHDK and CDR2 SYGVNS. This CDR3 comprises 13 residues. Trimming removed 6 bases from V and 7 bases from J, with 12 bases in between. The CDR3 sequence is CASRTEGYGELFF. CDR3 coding DNA: TGTGCCAGCAGGACGGAGGGGTACGGGGAGCTGTTTTTT.

The chain combines TRBV6-6 with TRBJ1-4, with D perhaps TRBD1 (6 bases). V was pared by 8 bases and J by 7 bases, with 14 bases between. CDR3 length: 13 residues. The germline V gene has CDR1 MNHNY and CDR2 SVGAGI (reference sequence). The CDR3 DNA reads as TGTGCCAGCGAAGGGGGGCTGGGTGAAAAACTGTTTTTT. Translated: CASEGGLGEKLFF.

The chain couples TRBV28 to TRBJ1-2; D is ambiguous. Trimming removed 4 bases from V and 4 bases from J, with 13 bases in between. The CDR3 length is 14 residues. Per germline, CDR1 MDHEN and CDR2 SYDVKM. The CDR3 protein is CASSSPSVAYGYTF. Here the CDR3 DNA reads TGTGCCAGCAGTTCCCCCTCGGTCGCCTATGGCTACACCTTC.

The V and J genes are TRBV14 and TRBJ2-2, with D unresolved. Germline V gene sequence: CDR1 SGHDN, CDR2 FVKESK. The CDR3 consists of 18 residues. V lost 0 bases and J lost 1, with 15 bases in between. This CDR3 is CASSQDTVRAENTGELFF. In nucleotides, the CDR3 is TGTGCCAGCAGCCAAGATACCGTACGGGCGGAGAACACCGGGGAGCTGTTTTTT.

The V call is TRBV7-9, the J call TRBJ1-4; D possibly corresponds to TRBD1 (6 bases). V was shortened by 3 bases and J by 6 bases, with 14 bases between the two germline ends. There are 15 residues in the CDR3. The germline V gene has CDR1 SEHNR and CDR2 FQNEAQ (reference sequence). Here the CDR3 reads CASSLPGTIDEKLFF. The DNA of the CDR3 is TGTGCCAGCAGCTTGCCCGGGACAATCGATGAAAAACTGTTTTTT.

The chain recombines TRBV7-9 with TRBJ2-2, with 8 bases aligning to TRBD2. CDR1 is SEHNR, CDR2 FQNEAQ, per germline (reference sequence). CDR3 size: 15 residues. V shed 3 bases, J shed 4 bases, and the junction held 4 bases outside the gene matches. The DNA of the CDR3 is TGTGCCAGCAGCTTCATAGCGGGACCCACCGGGGAGCTGTTTTTT. Protein product: CASSFIAGPTGELFF.

The chain is built from TRBV28 and TRBJ2-5; D remains ambiguous. The J call may be wrong; the DNA end is better matched by TRBJ2-7. Germline V gene lookup returns CDR1 MDHEN and CDR2 SYDVKM. The CDR3 contains 13 residues. CDR3 sequence reads: CASSLNPSYEQYF. CDR3 bases: TGTGCCAGCAGTTTAAACCCTTCCTACGAGCAGTACTTC.

As for this clone: Distinct nucleotide sequences in the sample also encode this CDR3. The gene calls are TRBV18 and TRBJ1-1; a possible D gene is TRBD1 (5 bases). This CDR3 contains 14 residues. Germline lookup yields CDR1 KGHSH and CDR2 LQKENI. Trimming cost V 3 bases and J 1 base, with 9 bases left between them. The CDR3 protein is CASSPLDRNTEAFF. CDR3 DNA sequence: TGTGCCAGCTCACCTCTCGACAGGAACACTGAAGCTTTCTTT.

V is TRBV30 and J is TRBJ2-1, with unresolved D. Germline V gives CDR1 GTSNPN, CDR2 SVGIG (reference sequence). Trimming removed 5 bases from V and 0 bases from J, with 8 bases in between. The CDR3 extends over 13 amino acids. The CDR3 DNA is TGTGCCTGGGACCAGAGCTCCTACAATGAGCAGTTCTTC. Translating gives CAWDQSSYNEQFF.

The gene calls are TRBV28 and TRBJ1-2; D ambiguous. The V gene's germline CDR1 is MDHEN and CDR2 SYDVKM. The CDR3 sequence is 12 residues long. The ends were cut back, 6 bases at V and 7 bases at J, with 12 bases in the middle. CDR3 DNA sequence: TGTGCCAGCAGCCTAGGGAGGATTGGCTACACCTTC. It codes for CASSLGRIGYTF.

The sample holds one count of this clone. V usage is TRBV4-1 and J usage is TRBJ1-2; TRBD1 is a possible D gene (6 bases). Germline V CDR1 and CDR2: MGHRA, YSYEKL. This CDR3 has 14 amino acids. Trimming pared 5 bases from V and 12 bases from J, leaving 22 bases between. The CDR3 nucleotides read TGCGCCAGCAGCTCGGTTAAGGGGGGCGGAGAGGACACCTTC. This codes for CASSSVKGGGEDTF.